This T cell receptor beta chain comes out of a study of blood T cell repertoires in COVID-19. Libraries were prepared by immunoSEQ multiplex PCR; TCRdb keeps only in-frame clonotypes and omits some of them. The table lists roughly 160,000 clones, around 90% of them singletons. Trimming cost V 0 bases and J 5 bases; bases outside gene matches: 4. The germline V gene encodes CDR1 MNHEY and CDR2 SMNVEV (reference sequence). CDR3 size: 16 residues. The chain couples TRBV27 to TRBJ1-5, with 10 bases that match TRBD1. The TCR sequence derives from a man aged 18 to 35 with acute or convalescent COVID-19. The sample was peripheral blood. The CDR3 nucleotides read TGTGCCAGCAGTTTATCAGCGACAGGGGGCGATCAGCCCCAGCATTTT. The encoded protein is CASSLSATGGDQPQHF.